The T cell receptor beta chain described here comes from a study of CD8+ T cells in alopecia areata. The study, taken as a whole, reports: Lesional tissue from the scalp (especially in alopecia totalis/universalis) showed higher clonality than normal scalp. Many of the expanded lesional clones endured in scalp and blood while on tofacitinib.

In germline, CDR1 is SGHDT, CDR2 YYEEEE. The CDR3 has 15 residues. With V trimmed by 2 bases and J by 2 bases, 3 bases remained unmatched. This clone was detected a few times. Its specificity is unknown. RNA was isolated and reverse transcribed to cDNA, the sequencing template. The protocol was immunoSEQ multiplex PCR, while the TCRdb copy is restricted to in-frame clones and leaves out a portion. The profile covers tens of thousands of clones, with approximately 28% appearing a single time and just under 15% taken by the ten largest. Regarding treatment: oral pan-JAK inhibitor, 5-10 mg twice daily. The sequenced sample was CD8+ T cells sorted from blood, obtained at week 4, from a patient treated with tofacitinib. This receptor was obtained from a human donor with alopecia areata. This sequence joins TRBV5-6 and TRBJ2-1; 8 bases match TRBD2. CDR3 in amino acids: CASSFSGSPYNEQFF. The CDR3 DNA is TGTGCCAGCAGCTTCAGCGGGAGTCCCTACAATGAGCAGTTCTTC. Supplemented by reference TRBV5-6 and TRBJ2-1, the full variable domain reads DAGVTQSPTHLIKTRGQQVTLRCSPKSGHDTVSWYQQALGQGPQFIFQYYEEEERQRGNFPDRFSGHQFPNYSSELNVNALLLGDSALYLCASSFSGSPYNEQFFGPGTRLTVL.